The sample holds one count of the clone carrying this TCR beta chain. The CDR3 sequence is 14 residues long. V lost 6 bases, J lost 7 bases, and 9 bases stayed unmatched. Germline V gene lookup returns CDR1 MDHEN and CDR2 SYDVKM. This sample is part of a study of OX40 agonist ivuxolimab in advanced cancers. Libraries were prepared by immunoSEQ multiplex PCR; TCRdb keeps only in-frame clonotypes and omits some of them. Of over 70,000 clones in the sample, approximately 90% are singletons; the top ten hold roughly 0.5%. V gene TRBV28 combines with J gene TRBJ1-5, with 7 bases aligning to TRBD1. The TCR sequence derives from an adult with an advanced solid tumor such as melanoma, head and neck, liver or kidney cancer. The sample was CD4+ or CD8+ T cells sorted from blood, taken in a trial of the OX40 agonist ivuxolimab. The DNA of the CDR3 is TGTGCCAGCAGGCCGACAGGGATAGGCCAGCCCCAGCATTTT. It yields the protein CASRPTGIGQPQHF.